One and the same sample provided the 2 T cell receptor beta chains below, sequenced in a study of CD4 T cells in relation to SARS-CoV-2 and coronaviruses. Their antigens remain unidentified. Unexposed donor CD4+ T cells date from about 2011-2019, before the COVID-19 pandemic. After roughly ten days of culture, CD4+ T cells were isolated. Data came from immunoSEQ multiplex PCR; TCRdb stores just in-frame clones and leaves some out. The sample includes about 16,000 clones, 78% of them seen just once. The sequenced sample consisted of CD4+ T cells from PBMCs, cultured in vitro. The receptors here all came from a human donor in good health.

The chain couples TRBV5-1 to TRBJ2-3, with a possible D match to TRBD2 (7 bases). Trimming left V 5 bases short and J 4 bases short, with 14 bases between. Germline V gives CDR1 SGHRS, CDR2 YFSETQ. CDR3 length equals 14 residues. CDR3 residues: CASSRGAESDTQYF. In nucleotides, the CDR3 is TGCGCCAGCAGTCGGGGGGCAGAGTCAGATACGCAGTATTTT.

The chain joins TRBV7-8 to TRBJ1-3; 7 nucleotides line up with TRBD1. Germline-derived CDR1 and CDR2 are SGHVS and FQNEAQ. J was trimmed by 4 bases and V by 4 bases; bases with no gene match: 13. This CDR3 has 17 amino acids. The CDR3 protein is CASSSLPAQGLGNTIYF. The CDR3 DNA reads TGTGCCAGCAGCTCCCTTCCGGCACAGGGGTTGGGAAACACCATATATTTT.